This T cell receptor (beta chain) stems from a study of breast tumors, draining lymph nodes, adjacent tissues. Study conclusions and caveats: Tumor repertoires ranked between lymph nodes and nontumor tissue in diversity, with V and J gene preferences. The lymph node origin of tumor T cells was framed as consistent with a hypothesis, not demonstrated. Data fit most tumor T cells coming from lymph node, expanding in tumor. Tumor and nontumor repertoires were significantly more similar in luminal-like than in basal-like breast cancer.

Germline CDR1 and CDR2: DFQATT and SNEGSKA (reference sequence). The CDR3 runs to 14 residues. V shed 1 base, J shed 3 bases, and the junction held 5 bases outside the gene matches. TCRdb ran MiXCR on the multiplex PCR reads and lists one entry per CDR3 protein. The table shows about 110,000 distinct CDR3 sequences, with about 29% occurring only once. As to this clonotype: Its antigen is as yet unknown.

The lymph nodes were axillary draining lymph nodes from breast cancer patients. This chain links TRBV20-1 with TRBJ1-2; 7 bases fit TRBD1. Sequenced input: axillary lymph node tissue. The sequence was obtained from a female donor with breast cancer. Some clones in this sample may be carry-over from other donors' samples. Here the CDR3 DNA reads TGCAGTGCTAGAGTAACAGGGGACTACTATGGCTACACCTTC. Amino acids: CSARVTGDYYGYTF.